Each of the 21 T cell receptor beta chains below was sequenced from the same sample in a study of OX40 agonist ivuxolimab in advanced cancers. Libraries were prepared by immunoSEQ multiplex PCR; TCRdb keeps only in-frame clonotypes and omits some of them. The repertoire has 27,000 or so clones, 84% of them found once; the top ten carry around 21%. Sequenced here: CD4+ or CD8+ T cells sorted from blood, sampled in a trial of the OX40 agonist ivuxolimab. The receptors derive from an adult with an advanced solid tumor such as melanoma, head and neck, liver or kidney cancer.

The CDR3 nucleotides read TGTGCCAGCAGTGGGGACAGCAAATACAATGAGCAGTTCTTC. It translates to CASSGDSKYNEQFF. The rearrangement joins TRBV2 to TRBJ2-1, with TRBD1 identical over 7 bases. Germline V gene lookup returns CDR1 SNHLY and CDR2 FYNNEI. V gave up 4 bases and J gave up 4 bases; unmatched junction bases: 4. The length of the CDR3 is 14 residues.

The genes are TRBV28 and TRBJ2-2; TRBD1 might be the D (6 bases). The CDR3 totals 17 residues. V lost 6 bases, J lost 0 bases, and 17 bases lay in between. Germline CDR1 is MDHEN and CDR2 is SYDVKM. The CDR3 DNA sequence: TGTGCCAGCAGCTTCTTTAGGGGGTCGTCGAACACCGGGGAGCTGTTTTTT. As protein: CASSFFRGSSNTGELFF.

This clone was recorded a few times. The V and J genes are TRBV27 and TRBJ2-7, with D tentatively TRBD2 (7 bases). Germline CDR1 and CDR2: MNHEY and SMNVEV (reference sequence). The ends were cut back, 4 bases at V and 2 bases at J, with 15 bases in the middle. The CDR3 is 15 amino acids. The CDR3 reads CASSSEGGGTYEQYF. CDR3 sequence (DNA): TGTGCCAGCAGTTCAGAAGGGGGGGGGACCTACGAGCAGTACTTC.

The V gene is TRBV13, the J gene TRBJ1-1; no definite D call. Looked up from germline, CDR1 is PRHDT and CDR2 is FYEKMQ (reference sequence). V was pared by 6 bases and J by 7 bases, with 18 bases between. The CDR3 has 14 amino acids. Here the CDR3 reads CASRVETSVGEAFF. The CDR3 nucleotides are TGTGCCAGCAGGGTGGAGACGTCGGTCGGTGAAGCTTTCTTT.

This clone has only a few counts. One end of the junction is discordant with germline, which a read error may explain. This chain connects TRBV30 to TRBJ2-1; 9 bases are a match to TRBD2. The CDR3 is 14 residues long. Germline CDR1 is GTSNPN and CDR2 is SVGIG (reference sequence). CDR3 region: CLARLAASYNEQFF. The CDR3 DNA reads TGCCTGGCGAGACTAGCGGCCTCCTACAATGAGCAGTTCTTC.

CDR3 residues: CASSPGGTEAFF. The CDR3 DNA follows: TGTGCCAGCAGTCCGGGGGGAACTGAAGCTTTCTTT. The chain recombines TRBV6-5 with TRBJ1-1; possible D gene TRBD1, 5 bases. CDR1 and CDR2 (germline): MNHEY, SVGAGI. The CDR3 is made up of 12 amino acids. The V end was cut by 5 bases, the J end by 5 bases, with 9 bases between.

CDR3 loop: CASSSNRGRRETQYF. The CDR3 region has the DNA TGTGCCAGCAGTTCAAACAGGGGGCGCCGAGAGACCCAGTACTTC. The chain employs TRBV27 and TRBJ2-5; 9 bases are a match to TRBD1. J gave up 4 bases and V 4 bases, and 7 bases lay outside the gene matches. CDR1 is MNHEY, CDR2 SMNVEV, per germline (reference sequence). This CDR3 has 15 amino acids.

The genes are TRBV7-9 and TRBJ2-1; D call uncertain. This CDR3 region has 11 residues. Trimming shortened V by 5 bases and J by 10 bases, and 9 bases separated the two germline ends. Germline values: CDR1 SEHNR, CDR2 FQNEAQ (reference sequence). CDR3 loop: CASSPVMEQFF. The DNA of the CDR3 is TGTGCCAGCAGCCCCGTGATGGAGCAGTTCTTC.

The V and J genes are TRBV28 and TRBJ1-1; D perhaps matches TRBD1 (5 bases). CDR1 and CDR2 (germline): MDHEN, SYDVKM. The CDR3 consists of 15 residues. Trimming removed 1 base at V and 3 bases at J, with 12 bases between. CDR3 in amino acids: CASSLSQGGYTEAFF. CDR3 bases: TGTGCCAGCAGTTTATCCCAGGGTGGGTACACTGAAGCTTTCTTT.

V usage is TRBV9 and J usage is TRBJ2-5, with 7 bases fitting TRBD2. V trimming: 3 bases; J trimming: 4 bases; junction bases outside the gene matches: 12. CDR3 size: 16 residues. Germline V gene lookup returns CDR1 SGDLS and CDR2 YYNGEE. DNA for the CDR3: TGTGCCAGCAGCGCTGACTTAGCGGGTGATGGAGAGACCCAGTACTTC. Translation: CASSADLAGDGETQYF.

This clone was recorded only once. V is TRBV6-5 and J is TRBJ2-3, with 8 nucleotides matching TRBD1. The CDR3 is made up of 15 amino acids. Germline V lookup: CDR1 MNHEY, CDR2 SVGAGI. V was pared by 2 bases and J by 1 base, with 2 bases of the junction left unmatched. CDR3 amino acids: CASSYVQGGTDTQYF. The CDR3 nucleotides are TGTGCCAGCAGTTACGTACAGGGGGGCACAGATACGCAGTATTTT.

The chain recombines TRBV27 with TRBJ2-7, with 8 bases fitting TRBD1. The CDR3 extends over 12 amino acids. V dropped 6 bases and J dropped 3; count of bases not matched to a gene: 1. The germline V gene has CDR1 MNHEY and CDR2 SMNVEV (reference sequence). CDR3 in DNA: TGTGCCAGCAGCACAGGGGGCTACGAGCAGTACTTC. It specifies CASSTGGYEQYF.

V gene TRBV13 combines with J gene TRBJ2-2; the D gene could be TRBD1 or TRBD2 (5 bases each). V gave up 9 bases and J gave up 14 bases, with 19 bases separating them. CDR1 is PRHDT, CDR2 FYEKMQ, per germline (reference sequence). This CDR3 has 12 amino acids. The DNA of the CDR3 is TGTGCCAGTACGCCCTGGAGAGGGGCACTGTTTTTT. Translating gives CASTPWRGALFF.

The V call is TRBV9, the J call TRBJ2-7; 7 bases line up with TRBD1. CDR1 is SGDLS, CDR2 YYNGEE, per germline. Losses at the gene ends were 0 bases for V and 3 bases for J; bases not matched to a gene: 3. This CDR3 region has 14 residues. CDR3 sequence (DNA): TGTGCCAGCAGCGTAGGGACAGGACGCTACGAGCAGTACTTC. Protein sequence: CASSVGTGRYEQYF.

V gene TRBV23-1 combines with J gene TRBJ2-3, with 15 bases that match TRBD2. TRBV23-1 is an open reading frame whose function is uncertain. The CDR3 totals 16 residues. The V segment lost 8 bases and the J segment 5 bases; nucleotides outside the gene matches: 8. CDR3 in amino acids: CASARTSGGVQDTQYF. The CDR3 bases are TGCGCCAGCGCTCGGACTAGCGGGGGGGTACAAGATACGCAGTATTTT.

This sequence joins TRBV9 and TRBJ2-5; perhaps TRBD1 as D (5 bases). Germline CDR1 reads SGDLS; CDR2 reads YYNGEE. V lost 0 bases and J 2 bases, leaving 11 bases between the germline ends. This CDR3 spans 15 amino acids. The DNA of the CDR3 is TGTGCCAGCAGCGTAGAGGGTCAGGGACAAGAGACCCAGTACTTC. Amino acids: CASSVEGQGQETQYF.

A note on this clone: The identical CDR3 is also encoded by other nucleotide sequences in the sample. This sequence joins TRBV28 and TRBJ1-5; 10 nucleotides match TRBD1. Germline loops: CDR1 MDHEN, CDR2 SYDVKM. This CDR3 has 14 residues. Trimming at V came to 4 bases and at J to 7 bases, leaving 4 bases not matched to a gene. The chain's CDR3 is CASSWGQGPQPQHF. The CDR3 nucleotides read TGTGCCAGCAGTTGGGGACAGGGGCCCCAGCCCCAGCATTTT.

This rearrangement joins TRBV27 to TRBJ2-7; TRBD1 matches 11 bases. The CDR3 has 14 amino acids. The germline gives CDR1 MNHEY, CDR2 SMNVEV (reference sequence). The trim removed 4 bases at V and 7 bases at J, leaving 6 bases unmatched. This CDR3 reads CASSSRDRGWEQYF. CDR3 in DNA: TGTGCCAGCAGTTCCCGGGACAGGGGGTGGGAGCAGTACTTC.

This chain uses TRBV27 with TRBJ2-2, with D perhaps TRBD2 (6 bases). The germline V gene encodes CDR1 MNHEY and CDR2 SMNVEV (reference sequence). This CDR3 contains 12 residues. The ends were cut back, 5 bases at V and 7 bases at J, with 8 bases in the middle. This CDR3 reads CASSPGGGELFF. CDR3 nucleotides: TGTGCCAGCAGTCCCGGGGGCGGGGAGCTGTTTTTT.

This clone was recorded once. The chain combines TRBV27 with TRBJ1-1; no clear D gene. The CDR3 spans 13 residues. Germline loops: CDR1 MNHEY, CDR2 SMNVEV (reference sequence). Trimming took off 6 bases at V and 1 base at J, with 9 bases between the two ends. CDR3 nucleotides: TGTGCCAGCAGAAGTACCCAGAACACTGAAGCTTTCTTT. It codes for CASRSTQNTEAFF.

This chain connects TRBV7-2 to TRBJ2-7; D is unclear. Deletions cut 3 bases from V and 5 bases from J, with 8 bases between. Germline loops: CDR1 SGHTA, CDR2 FQGNSA. The CDR3 has 12 residues. CDR3 region: CASSFVGNEQYF. CDR3 sequence (DNA): TGTGCCAGCAGCTTTGTGGGTAACGAGCAGTACTTC.